Shown below are 15 T cell receptor beta chains from a single sample sequenced in a study of shared clonotypes between healthy human individuals. Assay: immunoSEQ multiplex PCR; the TCRdb copy retains only in-frame clones and omits some. Of approximately 600,000 clones in the sample, approximately 95% were seen once. Naive CD8 cells lacked CD45RO, underwent positive selection for CCR7 and left out terminally differentiated effector memory CD45RA+ cells. Input material: naive CD8+ T cells sorted from blood. Receptor source: a woman in her 30s in good health.

CDR3 sequence reads: CASSEIQGVTDTQYF. The CDR3 DNA reads as TGCGCCAGCAGCGAAATACAGGGAGTCACAGATACGCAGTATTTT. The gene calls are TRBV5-1 and TRBJ2-3, with D possibly matching TRBD1 (6 bases). The V gene's germline CDR1 is SGHRS and CDR2 YFSETQ. Trimming shortened V by 4 bases and J by 2 bases, and 14 bases separated the two germline ends. This CDR3 is built from 15 residues.

Turning to this clone: Other nucleotide sequences in the sample specify the same CDR3. The chain uses TRBV27 and TRBJ2-7, with D unresolved. The ends were cut back, 5 bases at V and 0 bases at J, with 5 bases in the middle. In germline, CDR1 is MNHEY, CDR2 SMNVEV (reference sequence). This CDR3 has 12 residues. As DNA, the CDR3 is TGTGCCAGCAGTCCCAGCTCCTACGAGCAGTACTTC. It yields the protein CASSPSSYEQYF.

In this sample, this clone turned up many times. This chain uses TRBV28 with TRBJ2-5, with D possibly being TRBD1 (6 bases). Trimming pared 5 bases from V and 0 bases from J, leaving 13 bases between. CDR3 length: 15 residues. Germline CDR1 and CDR2: MDHEN and SYDVKM. The CDR3 here is CASSQGSGDQETQYF. DNA of the CDR3: TGTGCCAGCAGTCAGGGGTCAGGGGACCAAGAGACCCAGTACTTC.

The chain carries TRBV28 and TRBJ1-2; D is ambiguous. Trimming took off 6 bases at V and 3 bases at J, with 11 bases between the two ends. CDR1 and CDR2 (germline): MDHEN, SYDVKM. This CDR3 has 13 residues. The CDR3 nucleotides read TGTGCCAGCAGCCTCCGGGCAGACTATGGCTACACCTTC. Translating it yields CASSLRADYGYTF.

In its sample, this clone was seen once. The CDR3 DNA reads as TGTGCCAGCAGCCCCCCGGGACAGGTTTACGACTCCTACGAGCAGTACTTC. Translated, it gives CASSPPGQVYDSYEQYF. The genes are TRBV13 and TRBJ2-7, with 8 nucleotides matching TRBD1. Trimming cost V 5 bases and J 0 bases; bases outside gene matches: 12. The CDR3 runs to 17 residues. In germline, CDR1 is PRHDT, CDR2 FYEKMQ (reference sequence).

The rearrangement joins TRBV29-1 to TRBJ1-2; a weak D match, TRBD1 (6 bases). V was trimmed by 0 bases and J by 7 bases, leaving 15 bases between them. CDR3 length equals 14 residues. Germline V gives CDR1 SQVTM, CDR2 ANQGSEA. CDR3 sequence: CSVEDQGSRLGYTF. The DNA for the CDR3 is TGCAGCGTTGAAGACCAGGGGAGCCGGCTTGGCTACACCTTC.

Points on this clone: Within the sample, other DNA sequences also encode this same CDR3. The chain links TRBV5-6 to TRBJ1-5, with D maybe TRBD1 (6 bases). The length of the CDR3 is 13 residues. The germline V and J ends were trimmed by 2 bases and 4 bases, with 7 bases remaining between them. CDR1 and CDR2 from the germline V gene are SGHDT and YYEEEE. DNA of the CDR3: TGTGCCAGCAGCTTACAGGGAAATCAGCCCCAGCATTTT. This gives the protein CASSLQGNQPQHF.

Points on this clone: Other nucleotide sequences from this sample produce the same CDR3. The chain joins TRBV5-6 to TRBJ2-7; the D is unclear. V was shortened by 0 bases and J by 4 bases, with 5 bases between the two germline ends. This CDR3 has 12 amino acids. Germline values: CDR1 SGHDT, CDR2 YYEEEE. The CDR3 DNA reads TGTGCCAGCAGCTTGGGAGCGTACGAGCAGTACTTC. This encodes CASSLGAYEQYF.

As concerns this clone: This sample also contains other DNA sequences that code for the same CDR3. J is TRBJ1-5 and V is TRBV28, with no clear D. V lost 5 bases, J lost 4 bases, and 3 bases lay in between. In germline, CDR1 is MDHEN, CDR2 SYDVKM. The CDR3 consists of 11 residues. CDR3 DNA sequence: TGTGCCAGCAGTGGGAATCAGCCCCAGCATTTT. It codes for CASSGNQPQHF.

The V call is TRBV7-3, the J call TRBJ2-3, with TRBD2 matching over 12 bases. Germline assignment: CDR1 SGHTA and CDR2 FQGTGA. The length of the CDR3 is 15 residues. Losses at the gene ends were 4 bases for V and 6 bases for J; bases not matched to a gene: 5. The CDR3 reads CASSSLGTSGDTQYF. The CDR3 nucleotides are TGTGCCAGCAGCTCCCTCGGGACTAGCGGGGATACGCAGTATTTT.

The chain couples TRBV9 to TRBJ2-2; the D gene is possibly TRBD2 (5 bases). Trimming shortened V by 0 bases and J by 4 bases, and 10 bases separated the two germline ends. CDR3 length equals 15 residues. Germline V CDR1 and CDR2: SGDLS, YYNGEE. DNA of the CDR3: TGTGCCAGCAGCGTAGGCGGGCCCCTCACCGGGGAGCTGTTTTTT. Amino acids: CASSVGGPLTGELFF.

The chain joins TRBV27 to TRBJ1-1, with D perhaps matching TRBD1 (6 bases). Trimming left V 4 bases short and J 3 bases short, with 12 bases between. Germline values: CDR1 MNHEY, CDR2 SMNVEV (reference sequence). The CDR3 has 14 amino acids. The CDR3 loop is CASSSRDTYTEAFF. CDR3 DNA sequence: TGTGCCAGCAGTTCCCGGGACACCTACACTGAAGCTTTCTTT.

The chain carries TRBV7-2 and TRBJ1-5; no reliable D call. Germline CDR1 is SGHTA and CDR2 is FQGNSA. This CDR3 is built from 13 residues. V lost 6 bases and J lost 0, with 6 bases in between. CDR3 protein: CASRTDSNQPQHF. The CDR3 DNA is TGTGCCAGCAGGACGGATAGCAATCAGCCCCAGCATTTT.

This clone was picked up one time. One end of the junction fails to match germline, which may point to a read error. V usage is TRBV14 and J usage is TRBJ1-1, with D possibly TRBD1 on 6 matching bases. This CDR3 is 17 amino acids long. Germline V CDR1 and CDR2: SGHDN, FVKESK. The chain's CDR3 is CHATGVFVQGLNTEAFF. CDR3 DNA: TGCCACGCAACGGGCGTTTTCGTACAGGGCCTGAACACTGAAGCTTTCTTT.

V is TRBV7-6 and J is TRBJ2-3, with a weak D call TRBD1 (7 bases). Between the trimmed V and J ends, which lost 2 bases and 0 bases, there was a span of 9 bases. CDR1 is SGHVS, CDR2 FNYEAQ, per germline. The CDR3 covers 15 residues. This CDR3 is CASSLPGGSTDTQYF. CDR3 in DNA: TGTGCCAGCAGCTTACCAGGGGGGAGCACAGATACGCAGTATTTT.